This T cell receptor (beta chain) was observed in a study of T-cell reconstitution after alpha-beta-depleted transplantation in children. Unique molecular identifiers tagged the TCRbeta library. TCRdb fed the PCR reads into MiXCR, producing one record per CDR3 protein. The sample consists of approximately 510,000 distinct CDR3 sequences, around 19% of them appearing once. This clonotype was found a few times. The material was PBMCs from the stem cell graft donor, obtained from the stem cell graft. The receptor was isolated from a human donor who donated a stem cell graft to a child with acute lymphoblastic leukemia.

The CDR3 sequence: CASSPKRKTRSTSGLYEQYF. The CDR3 DNA is TGCGCCAGCAGCCCCAAAAGGAAAACCCGTTCGACTAGCGGCCTTTACGAGCAGTACTTC. The chain carries TRBV5-1 and TRBJ2-7; TRBD2 matches 9 bases. J lost 4 bases, V lost 4 bases, and 24 bases had no gene match. Looked up from germline, CDR1 is SGHRS and CDR2 is YFSETQ. The CDR3 length is 20 residues.